The 27 T cell receptor beta chains listed next were all sequenced from one sample in a study of early T cells in non-severe SARS-CoV-2 infection. TCRdb reprocessed the 5' RACE reads with MiXCR, giving one entry per CDR3 protein. The sample contains fewer than 100,000 distinct CDR3 sequences, about 15% of which appear only once. The sequencing sample was made of whole blood. These TCRs come from an adult who was a healthcare worker with PCR-confirmed SARS-CoV-2 infection or an uninfected control (not recorded which).

This clonotype turned up a few times. The chain joins TRBV30 to TRBJ1-2; tentatively, D is TRBD1 (5 bases). V lost 3 bases to trimming and J lost 4 bases, with 6 bases between them. Germline lookup yields CDR1 GTSNPN and CDR2 SVGIG (reference sequence). The CDR3 loop spans 11 amino acids. The CDR3 nucleotides read TGTGCCTGGAGCCAGGGCTATGGCTACACCTTC. It translates to CAWSQGYGYTF.

This clonotype was seen at least ten times. This chain uses TRBV2 with TRBJ2-1; D call uncertain. In germline, CDR1 is SNHLY, CDR2 FYNNEI. This CDR3 spans 13 amino acids. V shed 5 bases and J shed 0 bases, with 5 bases lying between them. DNA of the CDR3: TGTGCCAGCAGTCTGGGCTCCTACAATGAGCAGTTCTTC. Translated, it gives CASSLGSYNEQFF. Complete variable domain (other parts from reference TRBV2 and TRBJ2-1): EPEVTQTPSHQVTQMGQEVILRCVPISNHLYFYWYRQILGQKVEFLVSFYNNEISEKSEIFDDQFSVERPDGSNFTLKIRSTKLEDSAMYFCASSLGSYNEQFFGPGTRLTVL.

V is TRBV29-1 and J is TRBJ2-7, with 13 nucleotides matching TRBD2. CDR3 length: 16 amino acids. Trimming at V came to 6 bases and at J to 7 bases, leaving 15 bases not matched to a gene. Per the germline V gene, CDR1 is SQVTM and CDR2 is ANQGSEA. CDR3 amino acids: CSVDKGLAGSEKEQYF. In nucleotides, the CDR3 is TGCAGCGTGGACAAGGGACTAGCGGGGTCAGAAAAAGAGCAGTACTTC.

The chain carries TRBV6-1 and TRBJ1-5, with a weak D call TRBD1 (6 bases). Germline loops: CDR1 MNHNS, CDR2 SASEGT. The CDR3 sequence is 15 residues long. V lost 4 bases and J lost 3, with 13 bases in between. CDR3 in amino acids: CASSVRGATNQPQHF. DNA of the CDR3: TGTGCCAGCAGTGTTCGGGGGGCTACCAATCAGCCCCAGCATTTT.

The chain joins TRBV11-2 to TRBJ1-4; 7 nucleotides agree with TRBD1. The CDR3 sequence is 14 residues long. Germline values: CDR1 SGHAT, CDR2 FQNNGV. V trimming: 1 base; J trimming: 8 bases; junction bases outside the gene matches: 4. Here the CDR3 DNA reads TGTGCCAGCAGCTTAGGAGACAGGGTGGAAAAACTGTTTTTT. Translating it yields CASSLGDRVEKLFF.

The rearrangement links TRBV29-1 to TRBJ2-1; D is possibly TRBD1 or TRBD2 (7 bases each). This CDR3 has 14 amino acids. V dropped 3 bases and J dropped 5 bases, with 14 bases sitting between them. Per germline, CDR1 SQVTM and CDR2 ANQGSEA. Here the CDR3 DNA reads TGCAGCGTTGATGCAGGGGGGGCAGACAATGAGCAGTTCTTC. Translating it yields CSVDAGGADNEQFF.

This clonotype appeared a few times. This chain connects TRBV27 to TRBJ1-1; TRBD1 matches at 8 bases. CDR1 is MNHEY and CDR2 is SMNVEV in the germline V gene (reference sequence). With V trimmed by 5 bases and J by 5 bases, 7 bases remained unmatched. There are 14 residues in the CDR3. The CDR3 here is CASSPLTGETEAFF. In DNA form, the CDR3 reads TGTGCCAGCAGTCCCCTGACAGGGGAGACTGAAGCTTTCTTT.

The chain uses TRBV30 and TRBJ2-3; D call uncertain. There are 16 residues in the CDR3. V lost 2 bases and J 1 base, leaving 16 bases between the germline ends. Germline V gene lookup returns CDR1 GTSNPN and CDR2 SVGIG (reference sequence). CDR3 in amino acids: CAWSHLGEARTDTQYF. The CDR3 DNA sequence: TGTGCCTGGAGTCACCTCGGAGAGGCCCGCACAGATACGCAGTATTTT.

The chain uses TRBV7-6 and TRBJ1-4; 7 nucleotides align to TRBD1. Trimming at V came to 4 bases and at J to 6 bases, leaving 14 bases not matched to a gene. The CDR3 runs 17 residues. Germline V gives CDR1 SGHVS, CDR2 FNYEAQ. The CDR3 reads CASSSGYNRGSYEKLFF. The CDR3 bases are TGTGCCAGCAGCTCCGGATATAACAGGGGAAGTTATGAAAAACTGTTTTTT.

By proportion, this clonotype is large. CDR3 sequence reads: CSVEGGSTDTQYF. The CDR3 DNA reads TGCAGCGTTGAAGGGGGGAGCACAGATACGCAGTATTTT. The chain links TRBV29-1 to TRBJ2-3; D may be TRBD1 or TRBD2 (5 bases each). This CDR3 region has 13 residues. The V end lost 1 base, the J end lost 0 bases, and 5 bases lay between the germline ends. Per germline, CDR1 SQVTM and CDR2 ANQGSEA.

This clonotype has more than one count but fewer than ten. The chain employs TRBV3-1 and TRBJ2-3; D is ambiguous. The length of the CDR3 is 13 residues. V lost 3 bases to trimming and J lost 2 bases, with 6 bases between them. Germline loops: CDR1 LGHDT, CDR2 YNNKEL (reference sequence). CDR3 in DNA: TGTGCCAGCAGCCATGTTCCCACAGATACGCAGTATTTT. Its protein product is CASSHVPTDTQYF.

This clonotype was counted at least ten times. The rearrangement joins TRBV20-1 to TRBJ2-2, with TRBD2 matching 12 bases. Losses at the gene ends were 1 base for V and 0 bases for J; bases not matched to a gene: 3. The CDR3 has 17 residues. In germline, CDR1 is DFQATT, CDR2 SNEGSKA (reference sequence). CDR3 nucleotides: TGCAGTGCTAGAGTGGCTAGCGGGAGGGCGAACACCGGGGAGCTGTTTTTT. It specifies CSARVASGRANTGELFF.

This clonotype was found a few times. J is TRBJ2-7 and V is TRBV30, with TRBD1 matching over 7 bases. Germline trimming cut 4 bases from V and 2 bases from J; bases unmatched to any gene: 2. Germline loops: CDR1 GTSNPN, CDR2 SVGIG (reference sequence). The CDR3 is 12 residues long. The DNA for the CDR3 is TGTGCCTGGACAGGGGGTCCCTACGAGCAGTACTTC. Translated, it gives CAWTGGPYEQYF.

The rearrangement uses TRBV24-1 and TRBJ2-3; the match to TRBD2 covers 8 bases. Germline-derived CDR1 and CDR2 are KGHDR and SFDVKD. The CDR3 is 17 amino acids. V lost 4 bases and J lost 2; bases outside the gene matches: 10. The chain's CDR3 is CATSDVGLAGFTDTQYF. The CDR3 DNA reads as TGTGCCACCAGTGACGTCGGACTAGCCGGCTTCACAGATACGCAGTATTTT.

This rearrangement joins TRBV6-6 to TRBJ2-2; TRBD2 matches 9 bases. V lost 2 bases to trimming and J lost 0 bases; unmatched junction nucleotides: 10. The CDR3 has 19 residues. CDR1 is MNHNY and CDR2 is SVGAGI in the germline V gene (reference sequence). The CDR3 protein is CASSYPFNLAGANTGELFF. CDR3 coding DNA: TGTGCCAGCAGTTACCCCTTTAATTTAGCGGGGGCGAACACCGGGGAGCTGTTTTTT.

This chain uses TRBV11-2 with TRBJ1-3, with 7 bases lining up with TRBD1. This CDR3 has 16 amino acids. The J segment lost 0 bases and the V segment lost 4 bases, leaving 6 bases of the junction unmatched. From germline, CDR1 is SGHAT and CDR2 FQNNGV. The CDR3 DNA is TGTGCCAGCAGCTCTGGACCAGGGGGCTCTGGAAACACCATATATTTT. Translating it yields CASSSGPGGSGNTIYF.

This clonotype was seen repeatedly, ten times or more. This chain links TRBV28 with TRBJ2-5, with TRBD2 matching over 8 bases. CDR1 and CDR2 (germline): MDHEN, SYDVKM. Trimming cost V 3 bases and J 5 bases; bases outside gene matches: 8. The CDR3 loop spans 15 amino acids. This CDR3 is CASSFPGGLGETQYF. DNA for the CDR3: TGTGCCAGCAGTTTCCCGGGGGGGCTCGGGGAGACCCAGTACTTC.

Only a few counts were recorded for this clonotype. This chain links TRBV3-1 with TRBJ2-2; 7 bases match TRBD2. Germline V lookup: CDR1 LGHDT, CDR2 YNNKEL (reference sequence). The CDR3 is made up of 15 amino acids. V shed 3 bases and J 4 bases; nucleotides not matched to a gene: 5. The CDR3 DNA follows: TGTGCCAGCAGCCAGGGCGGGAGTGGCACCGGGGAGCTGTTTTTT. Translating gives CASSQGGSGTGELFF.

The CDR3 here is CASSAVVAGGTGELFF. DNA for the CDR3: TGTGCCAGCAGTGCGGTGGTAGCGGGGGGGACCGGGGAGCTGTTTTTT. The V and J genes are TRBV6-1 and TRBJ2-2, with 11 bases lining up with TRBD2. This CDR3 spans 16 amino acids. From germline, CDR1 is MNHNS and CDR2 SASEGT. V trimming: 4 bases; J trimming: 5 bases; junction bases outside the gene matches: 6.

The chain recombines TRBV11-2 with TRBJ2-7, with D unresolved. Germline V gene data show CDR1 as SGHAT and CDR2 as FQNNGV. The germline V and J ends were trimmed by 5 bases and 4 bases, with 15 bases remaining between them. The CDR3 length is 14 residues. The CDR3 DNA reads as TGTGCCAGCAGCCCCTTCCCGCACGTTTACGAGCAGTACTTC. It is translated as CASSPFPHVYEQYF.

This clonotype was detected ten times or more. The V and J genes are TRBV30 and TRBJ1-2, with D uncertain. Per germline, CDR1 GTSNPN and CDR2 SVGIG (reference sequence). The CDR3 has 14 residues. The germline V and J ends were trimmed by 0 bases and 6 bases, with 14 bases remaining between them. CDR3 in DNA: TGTGCCTGGAGTGTACAAGGGCAGAAGAATGGCTACACCTTC. Its protein is CAWSVQGQKNGYTF.

The J gene is TRBJ2-2, the V gene TRBV24-1; the D is unclear. Germline CDR1 KGHDR, CDR2 SFDVKD. Trimming took off 8 bases at V and 1 base at J, with 4 bases between the two ends. This CDR3 is built from 12 residues. The CDR3 protein is CATNENTGELFF. The CDR3 region has the DNA TGTGCCACCAACGAGAACACCGGGGAGCTGTTTTTT.

The chain has TRBV25-1 and TRBJ2-2, with 8 bases identical to TRBD1. This CDR3 spans 14 amino acids. V lost 7 bases and J lost 4; bases outside the gene matches: 5. The germline V gene encodes CDR1 MGHDK and CDR2 SYGVNS. The chain's CDR3 is CASNDRGGTGELFF. CDR3 sequence (DNA): TGTGCCAGCAACGACAGGGGAGGCACCGGGGAGCTGTTTTTT.

Remarks on this clonotype: At one end, the junction sequence differs from germline, possibly due to a read error. The rearrangement links TRBV5-4 to TRBJ2-5, with D possibly matching TRBD1 (6 bases). The CDR3 runs to 13 residues. Germline CDR1 is SGHNT and CDR2 is YYREEE (reference sequence). CDR3 residues: CASSLDREETQYF. The CDR3 bases are TGTGCCAGCAGTTTGGACAGAGAAGAGACCCAGTACTTC.

This clonotype was counted only a few times. V and J are TRBV20-1 and TRBJ1-1; the D is unclear. The V gene lost 0 bases and the J gene lost 5 bases, with 13 bases spanning the gap. The CDR3 covers 14 residues. The germline CDR1 and CDR2 sequences are DFQATT and SNEGSKA (reference sequence). The chain's CDR3 is CSARDRKGRTEAFF. DNA of the CDR3: TGCAGTGCTAGAGATCGTAAAGGGCGGACTGAAGCTTTCTTT.

The V gene is TRBV29-1, the J gene TRBJ2-5; possibly TRBD1 or TRBD2 for D (5 bases each). The CDR3 length is 11 residues. V lost 7 bases and J 9 bases, leaving 15 bases between the germline ends. The germline V gene has CDR1 SQVTM and CDR2 ANQGSEA. The DNA for the CDR3 is TGCAGCGGGGAGTCTGGGGCGGCCCAGTACTTC. Translating it yields CSGESGAAQYF.

The rearrangement links TRBV29-1 to TRBJ2-7; D gene ambiguous. CDR1 SQVTM and CDR2 ANQGSEA come from the germline V gene. The CDR3 covers 11 residues. V was cut by 7 bases and J by 2 bases, with 9 bases left in between. CDR3 DNA: TGCAGCGGTGGACGGGCCTACGAGCAGTACTTC. This sequence encodes CSGGRAYEQYF.